The present TCR beta chain was sequenced within a study of blood T cell repertoires in COVID-19. As for the study in general: Some COVID-19 samples were acute and others convalescent; all came from the United States, Italy and Spain. Sample material is recorded as cDNA or gDNA derived from T cells, B-cell-depleted T cells, or PBMCs.

The germline V and J ends were trimmed by 1 base and 2 bases, with 8 bases remaining between them. The CDR3 is 14 amino acids. Germline V lookup: CDR1 SGHRS, CDR2 YFSETQ. In the study's own analysis: How many nucleated cells were present was estimated from reference gene primer amplification. Only in-frame clones appear in the TCRdb table, and some are missing; sequencing was by immunoSEQ multiplex PCR. For V, J and clone size, that table is used; D and trimming come from the DNA. Of some 150,000 clones in the sample, roughly 90% were seen once. The chain employs TRBV5-1 and TRBJ2-3, with D tentatively TRBD2 (6 bases). The source of this sequence is a woman aged 55-75 years who had recovered from COVID-19. The sample was peripheral blood. This CDR3 reads CASSLWDFTDTQYF. CDR3 sequence (DNA): TGCGCCAGCAGCTTGTGGGACTTCACAGATACGCAGTATTTT.